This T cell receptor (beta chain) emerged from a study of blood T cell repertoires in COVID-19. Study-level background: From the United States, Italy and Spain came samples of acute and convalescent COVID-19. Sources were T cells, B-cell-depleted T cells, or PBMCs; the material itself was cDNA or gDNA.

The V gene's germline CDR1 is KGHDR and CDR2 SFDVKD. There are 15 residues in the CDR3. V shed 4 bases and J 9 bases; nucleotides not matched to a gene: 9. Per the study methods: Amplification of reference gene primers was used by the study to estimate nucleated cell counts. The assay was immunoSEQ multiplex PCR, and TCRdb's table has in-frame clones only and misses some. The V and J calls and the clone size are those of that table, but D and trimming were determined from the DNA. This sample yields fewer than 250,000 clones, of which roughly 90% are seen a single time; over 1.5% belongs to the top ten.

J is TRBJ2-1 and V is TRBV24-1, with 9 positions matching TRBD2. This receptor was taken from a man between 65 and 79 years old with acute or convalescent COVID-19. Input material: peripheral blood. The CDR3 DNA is TGTGCCACCAGTGAACCCGGGACTAGCTTTGGTGAGCAGTTCTTC. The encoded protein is CATSEPGTSFGEQFF.